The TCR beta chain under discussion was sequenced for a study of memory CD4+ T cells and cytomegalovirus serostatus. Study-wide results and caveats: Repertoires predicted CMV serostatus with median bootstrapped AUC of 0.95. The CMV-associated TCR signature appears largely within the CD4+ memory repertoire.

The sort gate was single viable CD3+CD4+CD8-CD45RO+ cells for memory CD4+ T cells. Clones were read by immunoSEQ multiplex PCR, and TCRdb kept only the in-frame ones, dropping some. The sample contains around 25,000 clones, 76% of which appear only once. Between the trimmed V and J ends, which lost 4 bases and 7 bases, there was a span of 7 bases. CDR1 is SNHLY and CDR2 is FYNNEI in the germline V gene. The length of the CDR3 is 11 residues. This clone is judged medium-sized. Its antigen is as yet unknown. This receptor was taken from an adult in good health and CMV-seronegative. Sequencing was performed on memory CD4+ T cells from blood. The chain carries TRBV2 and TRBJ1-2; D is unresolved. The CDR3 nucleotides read TGTGCCAGCAGTGCGGGGAGTGGCTACACCTTC. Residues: CASSAGSGYTF.